This T cell receptor (beta chain) derives from a study of T cell repertoires in ileal Crohn's disease. Study-level points and caveats: Sorted CD8 T cells held more high-frequency clones than CD4. Compared with non-smokers, active smokers at surgery showed more clonal expansions.

A remark on this clone: What it binds is not known.

Regarding time point: neoterminal ileum biopsy at postoperative endoscopy, about 6 months after surgery. Included were adult ileal or ileocolonic Crohn's patients indicated for ileocolonic resection. TCRdb's table, derived via immunoSEQ multiplex PCR, lists solely in-frame clones and lacks some. The repertoire holds 4,500 to 6,000 clones, with around 68% as singletons. This receptor was identified in an adult with Crohn's disease. Sequenced: ileal tissue.

The CDR3 protein is CASSFRADQPQHF. Written as DNA, the CDR3 is TGTGCCAGCAGCTTCAGGGCTGATCAGCCCCAGCATTTT. The V and J genes are TRBV7-2 and TRBJ1-5, with D perhaps TRBD1 (5 bases). The V end was cut by 3 bases, the J end by 5 bases, with 8 bases between. CDR3 length: 13 amino acids. Germline V gene sequence: CDR1 SGHTA, CDR2 FQGNSA.